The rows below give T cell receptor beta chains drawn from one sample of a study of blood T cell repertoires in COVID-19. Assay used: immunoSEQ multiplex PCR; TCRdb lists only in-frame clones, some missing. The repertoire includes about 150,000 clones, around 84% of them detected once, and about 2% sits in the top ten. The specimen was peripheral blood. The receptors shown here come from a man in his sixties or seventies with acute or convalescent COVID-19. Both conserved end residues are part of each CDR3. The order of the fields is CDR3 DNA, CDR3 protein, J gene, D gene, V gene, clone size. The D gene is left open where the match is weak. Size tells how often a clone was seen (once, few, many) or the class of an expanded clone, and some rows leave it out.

TGTGCCAGCAGCATAGACCCGGGACAAGGAAACACCATATATTTT,CASSIDPGQGNTIYF,TRBJ1-3,-,TRBV5-5,-
TGTGCCAGCATCTCCGGGGGGCCGGCGACCGGGGAGCTGTTTTTT,CASISGGPATGELFF,TRBJ2-2,-,TRBV6-5,few
TGTGCCAGCACCCCAAGGGGGGGGTCCTACGAGCAGTACTTC,CASTPRGGSYEQYF,TRBJ2-7,-,TRBV27,-
TGTGCCAGCAAAGCGGACAGGGGGGGCAACAATCAGCCCCAGCATTTT,CASKADRGGNNQPQHF,TRBJ1-5,TRBD1,TRBV2,-
TGCAGCGTTGAAGGGACAGGGGGCTACGAGCAGTACTTC,CSVEGTGGYEQYF,TRBJ2-7,TRBD1,TRBV29-1,once
TGTGCCAGCAGCTTCCACCCGGGACTAGCGGGGGCCTTGGAGCAGTACTTC,CASSFHPGLAGALEQYF,TRBJ2-7,TRBD2,TRBV11-3,once
TGTGCCAGCAGACTAGGACAGGACAATTCACCCCTCCACTTT,CASRLGQDNSPLHF,TRBJ1-6,TRBD1,TRBV6-5,-
TGTGCCAGCAGCGTTGGCAGGGGGCAGACTGGAAACACCATATATTTT,CASSVGRGQTGNTIYF,TRBJ1-3,TRBD1,TRBV9,-
TGTGCCAGTCGGACAGGGTTCAATCAGCCCCAGCATTTT,CASRTGFNQPQHF,TRBJ1-5,TRBD1,TRBV28,-
TGTGCCTGGAGCCAGCCCGGGTTTGTGGGAGCCTACAATGAGCAGTTCTTC,CAWSQPGFVGAYNEQFF,TRBJ2-1,-,TRBV30,-
TGTGCCAGCAGTTCCGCGGGACAGGGGGAAACGTACCAAGAGACCCAGTACTTC,CASSSAGQGETYQETQYF,TRBJ2-5,TRBD1,TRBV27,once
TGTGCCAGCAGAGAGTCCCCAGGGGGATCTCCTTTCCACTATGGCTACACCTTC,CASRESPGGSPFHYGYTF,TRBJ1-2,TRBD1,TRBV27,-
TGTGCCAGCAGCCCGGAGGGGCGCGGGGAGCTGTTTTTT,CASSPEGRGELFF,TRBJ2-2,-,TRBV11-3,-
TGTGCCAGCAGGCCCGGGACAGGGGACACCGGGGAGCTGTTTTTT,CASRPGTGDTGELFF,TRBJ2-2,TRBD1,TRBV2,-
TGTGCCTGGAGTGGTCTAGCGGGGGCAGATACGCAGTATTTT,CAWSGLAGADTQYF,TRBJ2-3,TRBD2,TRBV30,once
TGCAGCGTTGAACAGGGGGCTGTAGATACGCAGTATTTT,CSVEQGAVDTQYF,TRBJ2-3,TRBD1,TRBV29-1,-
TGTGCTAGCAGCCGCTCCGGGGGGATGAACACCGGGGAGCTGTTTTTT,CASSRSGGMNTGELFF,TRBJ2-2,TRBD2,TRBV7-7,-
TGCGCCACGTCAATGGGAGGGAACACCGGGGAGCTGTTTTTT,CATSMGGNTGELFF,TRBJ2-2,-,TRBV10-1,-
TGTGCCAGCATGGGGGGACAGGTCTCCTACAATGAGCAGTTCTTC,CASMGGQVSYNEQFF,TRBJ2-1,TRBD1,TRBV28,-
TGTGCCAGCAGCCTAGACCGGGACAGACAGCCCCAGCATTTT,CASSLDRDRQPQHF,TRBJ1-5,TRBD1,TRBV7-2,-
TGTGCCAGCAGCCAAGATCGCGGATCCTACAATGAGCAGTTCTTC,CASSQDRGSYNEQFF,TRBJ2-1,-,TRBV3-1/TRBV3-2,few
TGTGCCAGCAGCGCAAGACTGAGGGCGCCAGTTTACAATGAGCAGTTCTTC,CASSARLRAPVYNEQFF,TRBJ2-1,-,TRBV11-2,once
TGTGCCAGCCAGACAGGGGGGTCTTTGTTGCCCCAGCATTTT,CASQTGGSLLPQHF,TRBJ1-5,TRBD1,TRBV28,-
TGTGCCAGCAGCTCCTGGGGCGGGGTTAGCACAGATACGCAGTATTTT,CASSSWGGVSTDTQYF,TRBJ2-3,-,TRBV9,-
TGTGCCAGCAGTTACTCCAGGGAGGAGGCTGGAAACACCATATATTTT,CASSYSREEAGNTIYF,TRBJ1-3,-,TRBV6-5,-
TGCGCCAGCAGCTTGTGGACTAGCGGGAGAGGGGAGCAGTTCTTC,CASSLWTSGRGEQFF,TRBJ2-1,TRBD2,TRBV5-1,-
TGTGCCAGCAGCTTAGTACTAGCGTTGAACACTGAAGCTTTCTTT,CASSLVLALNTEAFF,TRBJ1-1,-,TRBV7-2,-
TGTGCCAGCAGTCACGGAGGGCCCAATGAGCAGTTCTTC,CASSHGGPNEQFF,TRBJ2-1,-,TRBV12-3/TRBV12-4,-
TGTGCCAGCAGCGTAATTAGCGGGAGGGAGCAGTTCTTC,CASSVISGREQFF,TRBJ2-1,TRBD2,TRBV9,-
TGTGCCAGCAGCTTAGGCGGAATCCAAGAGACCCAGTACTTC,CASSLGGIQETQYF,TRBJ2-5,-,TRBV7-9,-
TGCGCCAGCAGCTTGGTTGGGGCTAGCGAGACTAATACGCAGTATTTT,CASSLVGASETNTQYF,TRBJ2-3,-,TRBV5-1,-
TGTGCCAGCAGCCGCTTCCGACTAGCGGGAGGTACGGTGACAGATACGCAGTATTTT,CASSRFRLAGGTVTDTQYF,TRBJ2-3,TRBD2,TRBV28,-